These T cell receptor beta chains were read from a single sample in a study of radiotherapy plus CTLA-4 blockade in lung cancer. Produced via immunoSEQ multiplex PCR; TCRdb's table is partial and in-frame only. Found here are roughly 50,000 clones, less than 85% of them singletons; the top ten hold over 8.5%. The source was peripheral blood, collected from a patient treated with radiotherapy plus ipilimumab. Receptor source: a human donor with non-small cell lung cancer who had stable disease on radiotherapy plus ipilimumab. Both conserved end residues are trimmed from each CDR3.

TRBV4-2	TRBJ2-6	ASSQGATRASGANVLT
TRBV30	TRBJ1-6	AWTGRTAYNSPLH
TRBV7-9	TRBJ1-2	ASSLLTGGYGYT
TRBV28	TRBJ1-1	ASSEWTGRAEAF
TRBV18	TRBJ2-2	ASSSRDRETGELF
TRBV28	TRBJ2-2	ASSLFQAGELF
TRBV5-1	TRBJ1-1	ASSFGGGRTEAF
TRBV27	TRBJ1-5	ASSLRQYSNQPQH
TRBV5-6	TRBJ1-6	ASSPDRGEGYSPLH
TRBV10-3	TRBJ2-5	AISGGRGLQETQY
TRBV7-9	TRBJ2-1	ASSSLDWYNEQF
TRBV5-1	TRBJ2-3	ASSLAEAGWGTDTQY
TRBV25-1	TRBJ1-6	ASSERGANSPLH
TRBV7-2	TRBJ2-3	ASSPPGLAGVYTDTQY
TRBV6-1	TRBJ1-4	ASSGMTGGNEKLF
TRBV27	TRBJ1-5	ASSLSSRGQFNQPQH
TRBV18	TRBJ1-1	ASSRARNTEAF
TRBV28	TRBJ1-1	ASIRQRNTEAF
TRBV7-2	TRBJ2-5	ASSLVSRGGETQY
TRBV19	TRBJ1-5	ASKQGAGGNQPQH
TRBV7-7	TRBJ1-1	ASSPGPGNTEAF
TRBV6-1	TRBJ2-7	ASNSGQGNEQY
TRBV7-2	TRBJ2-5	ASSLGAGGQETQY
TRBV5-1	TRBJ1-2	ASSLDAGNYGYT